This record concerns one T cell receptor (beta chain) sequence. When the RNA was reverse transcribed, random hexamers were used with an input of roughly 0.45 to 1 ug. With immunoSEQ multiplex PCR, TCR beta CDR3 was amplified across 54 Vbeta and 13 Jbeta. Each CDR3 protein is one row after TCRdb ran MiXCR on the immunoSEQ multiplex PCR reads. The table has 84,000 or so distinct CDR3 sequences, approximately 95% seen once. CDR3 size: 18 residues. The ends were cut back, 4 bases at V and 6 bases at J, with 27 bases in the middle. The germline V gene encodes CDR1 MNHEY and CDR2 SMNVEV (reference sequence). The authors carried out high-throughput sequencing of TCR beta. They applied it to CD8+ and CD4+ T cells obtained from blood. This entry comes from a study of CD8 T cells in Susac syndrome. Study details: Sequenced Susac syndrome patients included more than 5 with active disease and under ten who were in remission.

Sequenced sample: CD8+ T cells from PBMCs. The receptor was isolated from a human donor with Susac syndrome. The gene calls are TRBV27 and TRBJ1-2; D is possibly TRBD1 (5 bases). DNA of the CDR3: TGTGCCAGCAGTTCGACCCTCCTTCAGGGCTTGGGGACTGATGGCTACACCTTC. It encodes CASSSTLLQGLGTDGYTF.